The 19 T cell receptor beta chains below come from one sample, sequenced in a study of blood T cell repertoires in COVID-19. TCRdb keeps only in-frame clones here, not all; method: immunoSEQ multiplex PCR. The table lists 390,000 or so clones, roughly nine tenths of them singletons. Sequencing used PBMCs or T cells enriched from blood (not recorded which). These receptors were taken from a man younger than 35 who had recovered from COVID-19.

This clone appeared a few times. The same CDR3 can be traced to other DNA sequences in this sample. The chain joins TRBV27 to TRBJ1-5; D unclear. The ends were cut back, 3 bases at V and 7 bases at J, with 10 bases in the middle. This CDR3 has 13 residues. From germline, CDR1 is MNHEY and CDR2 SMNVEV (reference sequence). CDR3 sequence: CASSLAGGQPQHF. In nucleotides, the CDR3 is TGTGCCAGCAGTTTGGCAGGTGGGCAGCCCCAGCATTTT.

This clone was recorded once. The CDR3 sequence is CASSADRGSYNEQFF. The CDR3 coding sequence is TGTGCCAGCAGCGCAGACAGGGGCTCCTACAATGAGCAGTTCTTC. V usage is TRBV11-2 and J usage is TRBJ2-1, with 8 bases that match TRBD1. Per the germline V gene, CDR1 is SGHAT and CDR2 is FQNNGV. The ends lost 5 bases at V and 0 bases at J; junction bases unmatched: 3. CDR3 length: 15 residues.

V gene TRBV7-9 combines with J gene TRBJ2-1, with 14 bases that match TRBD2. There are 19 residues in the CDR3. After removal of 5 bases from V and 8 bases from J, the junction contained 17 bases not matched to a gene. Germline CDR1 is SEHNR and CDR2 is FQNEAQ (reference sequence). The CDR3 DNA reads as TGTGCCAGCAGCCCCCGACGGGAGGGGGGACTAGCGGGAGTTCATGAGCAGTTCTTC. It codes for CASSPRREGGLAGVHEQFF.

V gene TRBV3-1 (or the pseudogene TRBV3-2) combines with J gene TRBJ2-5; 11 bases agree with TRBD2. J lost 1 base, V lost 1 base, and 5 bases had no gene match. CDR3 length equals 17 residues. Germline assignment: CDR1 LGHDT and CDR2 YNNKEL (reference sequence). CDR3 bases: TGTGCCAGCAGCCAAGGGTTAGCGGGAGGGCCCCAAGAGACCCAGTACTTC. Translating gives CASSQGLAGGPQETQYF.

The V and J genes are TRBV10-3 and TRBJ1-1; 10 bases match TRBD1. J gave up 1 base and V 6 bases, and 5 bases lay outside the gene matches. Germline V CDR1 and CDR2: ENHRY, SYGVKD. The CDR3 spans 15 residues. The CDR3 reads CAIRGQGITNTEAFF. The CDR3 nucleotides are TGTGCCATCAGGGGACAGGGGATCACGAACACTGAAGCTTTCTTT.

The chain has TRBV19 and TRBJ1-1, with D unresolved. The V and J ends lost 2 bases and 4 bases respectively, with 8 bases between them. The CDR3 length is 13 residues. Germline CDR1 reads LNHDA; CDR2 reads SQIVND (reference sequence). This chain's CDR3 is CASSISSGTEAFF. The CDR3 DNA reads TGTGCCAGTAGTATAAGCAGCGGCACTGAAGCTTTCTTT. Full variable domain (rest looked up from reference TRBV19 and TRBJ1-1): DGGITQSPKYLFRKEGQNVTLSCEQNLNHDAMYWYRQDPGQGLRLIYYSQIVNDFQKGDIAEGYSVSREKKESFPLTVTSAQKNPTAFYLCASSISSGTEAFFGQGTRLTVV.

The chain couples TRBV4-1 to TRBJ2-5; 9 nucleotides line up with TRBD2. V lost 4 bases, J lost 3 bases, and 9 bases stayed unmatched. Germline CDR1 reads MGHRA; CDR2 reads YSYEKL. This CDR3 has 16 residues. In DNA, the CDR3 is TGCGCCAGCAGCCTAAGATTAGCGGGAGCCGAAGAGACCCAGTACTTC. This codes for CASSLRLAGAEETQYF.

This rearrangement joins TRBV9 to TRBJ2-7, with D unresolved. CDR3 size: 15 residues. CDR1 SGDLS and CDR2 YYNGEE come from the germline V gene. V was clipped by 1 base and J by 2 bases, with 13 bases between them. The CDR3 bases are TGTGCCAGCAGCGTAACAGACGGCAGAACCTACGAGCAGTACTTC. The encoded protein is CASSVTDGRTYEQYF.

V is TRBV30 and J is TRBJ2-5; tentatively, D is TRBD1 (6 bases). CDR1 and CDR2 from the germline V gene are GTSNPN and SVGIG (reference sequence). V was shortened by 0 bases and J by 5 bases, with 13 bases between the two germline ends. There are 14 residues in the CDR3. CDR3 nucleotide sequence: TGTGCCTGGAGTGTAAGGGGGAATGGGGAGACCCAGTACTTC. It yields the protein CAWSVRGNGETQYF.

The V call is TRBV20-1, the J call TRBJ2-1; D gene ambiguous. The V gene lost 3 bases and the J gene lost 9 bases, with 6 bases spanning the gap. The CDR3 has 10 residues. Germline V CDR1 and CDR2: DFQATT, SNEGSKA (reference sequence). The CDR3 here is CSARAVEQFF. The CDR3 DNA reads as TGCAGTGCTAGGGCGGTTGAGCAGTTCTTC.

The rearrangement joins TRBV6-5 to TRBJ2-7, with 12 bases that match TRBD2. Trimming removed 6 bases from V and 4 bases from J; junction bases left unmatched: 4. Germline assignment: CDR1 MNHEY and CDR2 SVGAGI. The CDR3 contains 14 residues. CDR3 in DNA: TGTGCCAGCAGGAGACTAGCGGGGGCTTACGAGCAGTACTTC. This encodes CASRRLAGAYEQYF.

CDR3 region: CSVELLGGTEAFF. CDR3 coding DNA: TGCAGCGTTGAACTCTTGGGGGGAACTGAAGCTTTCTTT. The chain combines TRBV29-1 with TRBJ1-1; possibly TRBD1 for D (5 bases). The germline gives CDR1 SQVTM, CDR2 ANQGSEA. The V gene lost 2 bases and the J gene lost 5 bases, with 12 bases spanning the gap. The CDR3 covers 13 residues.

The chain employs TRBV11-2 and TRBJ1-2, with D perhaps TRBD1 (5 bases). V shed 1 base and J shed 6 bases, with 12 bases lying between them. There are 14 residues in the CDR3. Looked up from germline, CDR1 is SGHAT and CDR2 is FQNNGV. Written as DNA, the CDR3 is TGTGCCAGCAGCTTAGCCTGGGGGGGACATGGCTACACCTTC. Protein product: CASSLAWGGHGYTF. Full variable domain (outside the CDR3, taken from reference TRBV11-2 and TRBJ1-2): EAGVAQSPRYKIIEKRQSVAFWCNPISGHATLYWYQQILGQGPKLLIQFQNNGVVDDSQLPKDRFSAERLKGVDSTLKIQPAKLEDSAVYLCASSLAWGGHGYTFGSGTRLTVV.

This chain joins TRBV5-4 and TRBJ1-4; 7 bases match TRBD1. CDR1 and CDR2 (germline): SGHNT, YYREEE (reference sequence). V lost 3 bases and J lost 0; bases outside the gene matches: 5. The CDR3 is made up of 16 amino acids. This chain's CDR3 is CASSSVGGSTNEKLFF. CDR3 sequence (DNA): TGTGCCAGCAGCTCTGTAGGGGGCTCAACTAATGAAAAACTGTTTTTT.

CDR3 DNA sequence: TGTGCCAGTAGTACAACAGGGACCCACGAGCAGTACTTC. Encoded protein: CASSTTGTHEQYF. The rearrangement joins TRBV19 to TRBJ2-7, with D perhaps matching TRBD1 (6 bases). V shed 4 bases and J shed 5 bases, with 12 bases lying between them. CDR1 is LNHDA and CDR2 is SQIVND in the germline V gene (reference sequence). The CDR3 totals 13 residues.

CDR3 bases: TGTGCCAGCAGTTTCAGTAAAGGGAGAAGCAATCAGCCCCAGCATTTT. Translated: CASSFSKGRSNQPQHF. The chain carries TRBV28 and TRBJ1-5, with D unresolved. V lost 3 bases, J lost 1 base, and 13 bases lay in between. Germline V lookup: CDR1 MDHEN, CDR2 SYDVKM. CDR3 length: 16 residues.

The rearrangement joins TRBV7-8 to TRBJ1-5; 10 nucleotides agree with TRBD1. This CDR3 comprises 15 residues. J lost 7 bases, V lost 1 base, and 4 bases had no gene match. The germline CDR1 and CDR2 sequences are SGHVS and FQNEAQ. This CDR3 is CASSLVDRGGQPQHF. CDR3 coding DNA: TGTGCCAGCAGCTTAGTGGACAGGGGGGGACAGCCCCAGCATTTT.

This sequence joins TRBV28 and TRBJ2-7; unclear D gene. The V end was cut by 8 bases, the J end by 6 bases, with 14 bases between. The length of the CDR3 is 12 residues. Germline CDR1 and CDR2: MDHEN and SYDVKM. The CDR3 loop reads CASSGARSEQYF. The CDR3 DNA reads TGTGCCAGCTCTGGAGCCCGGAGCGAGCAGTACTTC.

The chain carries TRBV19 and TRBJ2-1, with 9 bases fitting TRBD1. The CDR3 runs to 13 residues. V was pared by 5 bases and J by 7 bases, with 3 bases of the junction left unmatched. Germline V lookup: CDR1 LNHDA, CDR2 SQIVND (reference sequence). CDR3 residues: CASSWDRANEQFF. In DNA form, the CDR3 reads TGTGCCAGTAGTTGGGACAGGGCGAATGAGCAGTTCTTC. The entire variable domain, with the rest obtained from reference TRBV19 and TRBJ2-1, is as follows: DGGITQSPKYLFRKEGQNVTLSCEQNLNHDAMYWYRQDPGQGLRLIYYSQIVNDFQKGDIAEGYSVSREKKESFPLTVTSAQKNPTAFYLCASSWDRANEQFFGPGTRLTVL.